The 23 T cell receptor beta chains given below trace back to one sample, sequenced in a study of glioma-infiltrating T cells after dendritic cell vaccination. Generated by immunoSEQ multiplex PCR, the TCRdb table keeps only in-frame clones and is missing some. Among roughly 100,000 clones, roughly 89% were seen once, and the ten largest hold 2.5% to 3.5%. Time point of the sample: after dendritic cell vaccination, including at tumor progression/relapse. Material: blood, obtained after dendritic cell vaccination. Receptors originate from a human donor with glioblastoma.

The chain combines TRBV19 with TRBJ2-1; 8 nucleotides line up with TRBD2. The germline CDR1 and CDR2 sequences are LNHDA and SQIVND (reference sequence). V lost 9 bases, J lost 6 bases, and 13 bases stayed unmatched. The CDR3 consists of 15 residues. In DNA form, the CDR3 reads TGTGCCAGCGCCGGGGGGGCCCGGGGGGGCAATGAGCAGTTCTTC. Protein product: CASAGGARGGNEQFF.

This chain uses TRBV6-1 with TRBJ2-5; 11 bases are a match to TRBD2. CDR1 and CDR2 from the germline V gene are MNHNS and SASEGT. The V gene end was trimmed by 9 bases and the J gene end by 4 bases; junction bases not matched to a gene: 7. The CDR3 length is 14 residues. CDR3 sequence: CASVIAGGRETQYF. The CDR3 bases are TGTGCCAGTGTTATAGCGGGGGGGCGAGAGACCCAGTACTTC.

The chain recombines TRBV7-9 with TRBJ2-1, with TRBD1 matching over 9 bases. There are 16 residues in the CDR3. The junction had 8 bases not matched to a gene; V was cut back by 5 bases and J by 3 bases. Germline lookup yields CDR1 SEHNR and CDR2 FQNEAQ (reference sequence). The CDR3 region is CASSLSGTGRYNEQFF. The CDR3, as DNA: TGTGCCAGCAGCCTTTCTGGGACAGGGCGCTACAATGAGCAGTTCTTC.

The chain uses TRBV19 and TRBJ2-7, with TRBD2 matching 8 bases. Germline CDR1 reads LNHDA; CDR2 reads SQIVND (reference sequence). The CDR3 covers 13 residues. V was clipped by 6 bases and J by 11 bases; unmatched bases: 12. In nucleotides, the CDR3 is TGTGCCAGTAGGAGGGAGGCGGGGGGCCCGGAGTACTTC. Amino acid sequence: CASRREAGGPEYF.

V usage is TRBV4-1 and J usage is TRBJ1-1, with D possibly matching TRBD1 (5 bases). In germline, CDR1 is MGHRA, CDR2 YSYEKL. The CDR3 is 16 amino acids. Trimming shortened V by 4 bases and J by 6 bases, and 21 bases separated the two germline ends. The CDR3 DNA reads TGCGCCAGCAGCCTCCCGGGGGTGTCCCGGACCGCTGAAGCTTTCTTT. Translated: CASSLPGVSRTAEAFF.

This chain uses TRBV5-1 with TRBJ2-1; TRBD2 agrees at 13 bases. This CDR3 contains 15 residues. The junction had 10 bases not matched to a gene; V was cut back by 4 bases and J by 12 bases. CDR1 and CDR2 (germline): SGHRS, YFSETQ. The CDR3 nucleotides are TGCGCCAGCAGCATTTGGACTAGCGGGAGTCGTAGGCAGTTCTTC. Translating gives CASSIWTSGSRRQFF. The whole variable domain, filled in from reference TRBV5-1 and TRBJ2-1, reads KAGVTQTPRYLIKTRGQQVTLSCSPISGHRSVSWYQQTPGQGLQFLFEYFSETQRNKGNFPGRFSGRQFSNSRSEMNVSTLELGDSALYLCASSIWTSGSRRQFFGPGTRLTVL.

This clone was seen more than once but under ten times. CDR3 nucleotides: TGTGCCAGCAGCTCGCTAGCGGACAAGTACCAAGAGACCCAGTACTTC. Its translation: CASSSLADKYQETQYF. The rearrangement joins TRBV11-3 to TRBJ2-5; 7 bases map to TRBD2. CDR1 is SGHNT and CDR2 is YENEEA in the germline V gene. The CDR3 runs 16 residues. With 4 bases clipped from V and 0 bases from J, the junction kept 8 bases outside the gene matches.

The rearrangement links TRBV11-2 to TRBJ2-3; D gene uncertain. CDR3 length: 12 residues. CDR1 is SGHAT and CDR2 is FQNNGV in the germline V gene. V lost 5 bases to trimming and J lost 0 bases, with 3 bases between them. CDR3 bases: TGTGCCAGCAGCCTAAGCACAGATACGCAGTATTTT. Translating it yields CASSLSTDTQYF.

J is TRBJ2-3 and V is TRBV7-8; 13 nucleotides line up with TRBD2. This CDR3 comprises 19 residues. CDR1 and CDR2 from the germline V gene are SGHVS and FQNEAQ. V dropped 4 bases and J dropped 0; count of bases not matched to a gene: 10. The CDR3 DNA reads TGTGCCAGCAGCTCGGGACTAGCGGGACCACCCCCTAGCACAGATACGCAGTATTTT. This gives the protein CASSSGLAGPPPSTDTQYF.

This chain joins TRBV30 and TRBJ2-1; D gene ambiguous. V lost 4 bases and J lost 7, with 14 bases in between. Looked up from germline, CDR1 is GTSNPN and CDR2 is SVGIG (reference sequence). This CDR3 has 13 amino acids. The CDR3 is CAWTSEVGNEQFF. CDR3 coding DNA: TGTGCCTGGACCTCCGAGGTAGGAAATGAGCAGTTCTTC.

V is TRBV10-2 and J is TRBJ2-1; TRBD1 aligns across 10 bases. V shed 8 bases and J 6 bases; nucleotides not matched to a gene: 25. The CDR3 contains 20 residues. The germline V gene has CDR1 WSHSY and CDR2 SAAADI. The DNA of the CDR3 is TGCGCCAGCTACACAGGACCACCACGCCCCGGGACAGGGGCCCTCAATGAGCAGTTCTTC. It codes for CASYTGPPRPGTGALNEQFF.

The chain couples TRBV7-2 to TRBJ2-3; 9 bases are shared with TRBD2. This CDR3 spans 18 amino acids. V gave up 3 bases and J gave up 2 bases; unmatched junction bases: 12. Germline V gives CDR1 SGHTA, CDR2 FQGNSA. The CDR3 DNA reads as TGTGCCAGCAGCTTTCCCCGGACGCGGGAGGGGGCCACAGATACGCAGTATTTT. Translation gives CASSFPRTREGATDTQYF.

The CDR3 reads CASSGGLDTGELFF. CDR3 DNA: TGTGCCAGCAGTGGAGGCCTTGACACCGGGGAGCTGTTTTTT. The genes are TRBV6-4 and TRBJ2-2, with D hard to call. This CDR3 spans 14 amino acids. The V gene's germline CDR1 is MRHNA and CDR2 SNTAGT. The ends were cut back, 4 bases at V and 3 bases at J, with 9 bases in the middle.

This clone came up a few times. The gene calls are TRBV7-8 and TRBJ2-7, with D possibly TRBD2 on 5 matching bases. Trimming removed 2 bases from V and 4 bases from J, with 15 bases in between. CDR1 and CDR2 from the germline V gene are SGHVS and FQNEAQ. The CDR3 spans 15 residues. The CDR3 nucleotides are TGTGCCAGCAGCTTATTTTCCGGACTGAAATACGAGCAGTACTTC. The encoded protein is CASSLFSGLKYEQYF.

The chain combines TRBV5-1 with TRBJ1-3; TRBD1 agrees at 7 bases. Germline loops: CDR1 SGHRS, CDR2 YFSETQ. V dropped 4 bases and J dropped 4; count of bases not matched to a gene: 11. This CDR3 region has 16 residues. CDR3 DNA sequence: TGCGCCAGCAGCCCTGAAGGAACAGGGGCCGGAAACACCATATATTTT. It encodes CASSPEGTGAGNTIYF.

This rearrangement joins TRBV2 to TRBJ2-3, with 12 positions matching TRBD2. Germline-derived CDR1 and CDR2 are SNHLY and FYNNEI. The CDR3 loop spans 15 amino acids. Trimming took 6 bases from V and 6 from J; bases not matched to a gene: 7. CDR3 sequence reads: CASRRLAGAGDTQYF. DNA for the CDR3: TGTGCCAGCAGGCGACTAGCGGGAGCTGGGGATACGCAGTATTTT.

The rearrangement uses TRBV9 and TRBJ1-2; D possibly corresponds to TRBD1 (5 bases). V lost 0 bases, J lost 4 bases, and 13 bases lay in between. The CDR3 consists of 15 residues. CDR1 SGDLS and CDR2 YYNGEE come from the germline V gene. Here the CDR3 reads CASSVAAGQVYGYTF. In nucleotides, the CDR3 is TGTGCCAGCAGCGTAGCCGCGGGGCAGGTCTATGGCTACACCTTC.

This chain uses TRBV27 with TRBJ1-1, with TRBD1 as a possible D gene (6 bases). V shed 3 bases and J shed 1 base, with 12 bases lying between them. In germline, CDR1 is MNHEY, CDR2 SMNVEV (reference sequence). This CDR3 has 15 amino acids. The CDR3 bases are TGTGCCAGCAGTTTGAACGCAGGGGCGAACACTGAAGCTTTCTTT. It codes for CASSLNAGANTEAFF.

This chain links TRBV10-3 with TRBJ2-1; 11 nucleotides agree with TRBD2. J lost 7 bases, V lost 4 bases, and 6 bases had no gene match. CDR3 size: 15 residues. Germline CDR1 and CDR2: ENHRY and SYGVKD. CDR3 sequence: CAISVASGRSNEQFF. The DNA of the CDR3 is TGTGCCATCAGTGTTGCTAGCGGGAGGTCTAATGAGCAGTTCTTC.

This clone has a single count. The rearrangement joins TRBV6-5 to TRBJ1-5, with 7 bases fitting TRBD1. Trimming took 5 bases from V and 6 from J; bases not matched to a gene: 10. CDR3 length: 15 residues. The germline gives CDR1 MNHEY, CDR2 SVGAGI. The CDR3 nucleotides read TGTGCCAGCAGTCCTAGTCAGGGGGGCGGTCAGCCCCAGCATTTT. This codes for CASSPSQGGGQPQHF.

The chain carries TRBV11-2 and TRBJ2-7; 9 nucleotides line up with TRBD1. CDR1 is SGHAT and CDR2 is FQNNGV in the germline V gene. The CDR3 length is 15 residues. The V and J ends lost 4 bases and 4 bases, in that order; junction bases with no gene match: 8. CDR3 sequence reads: CASSYTGTGLYEQYF. The CDR3 coding sequence is TGTGCCAGCAGCTACACCGGGACAGGGCTATACGAGCAGTACTTC.

This clone came up once. This chain links TRBV2 with TRBJ2-7, with TRBD1 identical over 7 bases. After removal of 6 bases from V and 1 base from J, the junction contained 6 bases not matched to a gene. CDR1 SNHLY and CDR2 FYNNEI come from the germline V gene. The CDR3 length is 14 residues. The CDR3 reads CASSPGQWSYEQYF. CDR3 coding DNA: TGTGCCAGCAGCCCGGGACAGTGGTCCTACGAGCAGTACTTC.

The chain links TRBV10-3 to TRBJ1-1; possibly TRBD1 for D (6 bases). CDR3 size: 15 residues. Germline V gives CDR1 ENHRY, CDR2 SYGVKD. Trimming shortened V by 4 bases and J by 1 base, and 13 bases separated the two germline ends. CDR3 coding DNA: TGTGCCATCAGTGCCAGGGACACACCGAACACTGAAGCTTTCTTT. As protein: CAISARDTPNTEAFF.